This TCR beta chain was captured in a study of shared clonotypes between healthy human individuals. Study-wide findings and caveats: Relative to clonotypes present in all four donors, those not shared had lower generation probabilities. Naive subsets typically showed greater estimated richness than memory subsets.

The DNA input per sorted-subset replicate PCR was approximately 210 ng, corresponding to around 28,000 T cell genomes. Original methodology: Owing to the provision of junction-only sequences devoid of quality scores by immunoSEQ, filtering differed. This table comes from immunoSEQ multiplex PCR, and its TCRdb copy is limited to in-frame clones, with some not included. Clonal size and the V and J genes are those of that table, whereas D and trimming came from the DNA. This table has 1.6 million or so clones, approximately 96% appearing once. With respect to this clone: As yet, its antigen is unknown.

The sequenced material came from naive CD4+ T cells sorted from blood. Documented subset: CD45RA+ positively selected. The TCR comes from a man aged 25-45 years in good health.

The CDR3 loop is CASSLFVGGYYGYTF. In nucleotides, the CDR3 is TGTGCCAGCAGCTTGTTCGTTGGTGGGTACTATGGCTACACCTTC. The V and J genes are TRBV5-8 and TRBJ1-2; D unclear. The V end lost 1 base, the J end lost 3 bases, and 13 bases lay between the germline ends. The CDR3 runs to 15 residues. Germline lookup yields CDR1 SGHTS and CDR2 YDEGEE.